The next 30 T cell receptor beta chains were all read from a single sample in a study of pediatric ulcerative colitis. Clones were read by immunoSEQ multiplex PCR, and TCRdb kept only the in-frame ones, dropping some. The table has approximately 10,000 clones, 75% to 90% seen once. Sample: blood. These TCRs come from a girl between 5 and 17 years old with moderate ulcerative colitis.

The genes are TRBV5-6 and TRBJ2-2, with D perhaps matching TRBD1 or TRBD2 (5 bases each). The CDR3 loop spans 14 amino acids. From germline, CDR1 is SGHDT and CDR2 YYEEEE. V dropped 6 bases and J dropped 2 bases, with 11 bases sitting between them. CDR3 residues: CASTPGSNTGELFF. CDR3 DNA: TGTGCCAGCACCCCAGGGAGTAACACCGGGGAGCTGTTTTTT.

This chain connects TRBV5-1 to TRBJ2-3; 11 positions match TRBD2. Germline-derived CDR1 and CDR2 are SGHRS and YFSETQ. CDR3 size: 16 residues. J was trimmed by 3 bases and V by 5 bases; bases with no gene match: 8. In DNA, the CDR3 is TGCGCCAGCAGTCCTGGGGCTAGCGGGAGGACAGATACGCAGTATTTT. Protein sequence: CASSPGASGRTDTQYF. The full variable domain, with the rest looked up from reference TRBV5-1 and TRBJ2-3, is KAGVTQTPRYLIKTRGQQVTLSCSPISGHRSVSWYQQTPGQGLQFLFEYFSETQRNKGNFPGRFSGRQFSNSRSEMNVSTLELGDSALYLCASSPGASGRTDTQYFGPGTRLTVL.

This chain's CDR3 is CASRRDRAGYEQYF. In DNA form, the CDR3 reads TGTGCCAGCAGAAGGGACAGGGCTGGGTACGAGCAGTACTTC. The chain joins TRBV11-2 to TRBJ2-7, with 9 bases identical to TRBD1. J lost 4 bases, V lost 6 bases, and 7 bases had no gene match. Germline V CDR1 and CDR2: SGHAT, FQNNGV. This CDR3 is built from 14 residues.

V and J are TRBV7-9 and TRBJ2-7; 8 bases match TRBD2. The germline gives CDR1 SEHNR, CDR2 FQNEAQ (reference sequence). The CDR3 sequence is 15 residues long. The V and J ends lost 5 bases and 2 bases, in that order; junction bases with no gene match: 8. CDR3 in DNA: TGTGCCAGCAGCCCGGGGGGGGTCCCTACCTACGAGCAGTACTTC. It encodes CASSPGGVPTYEQYF.

CDR3 coding DNA: TGTGCCAGCAGTTCACGACCAAGCCTAGTGGCTAGCACAGATACGCAGTATTTT. Protein: CASSSRPSLVASTDTQYF. This sequence joins TRBV5-8 and TRBJ2-3; D is ambiguous. V gave up 5 bases and J gave up 0 bases, with 22 bases separating them. The germline V gene encodes CDR1 SGHTS and CDR2 YDEGEE. The CDR3 has 18 residues.

The DNA of the CDR3 is TGTGCCAGCAGTTTAATTCAGTCGAACACTGAAGCTTTCTTT. Its protein product is CASSLIQSNTEAFF. The chain couples TRBV28 to TRBJ1-1; no definite D call. V was cut by 2 bases and J by 1 base, with 8 bases left in between. Germline V CDR1 and CDR2: MDHEN, SYDVKM. This CDR3 has 14 residues.

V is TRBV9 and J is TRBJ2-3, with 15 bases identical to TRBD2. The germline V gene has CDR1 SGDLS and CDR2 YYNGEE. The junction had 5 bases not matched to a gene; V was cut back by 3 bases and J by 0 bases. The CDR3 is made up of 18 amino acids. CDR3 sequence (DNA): TGTGCCAGCAGCGCCGGACTAGCGGGAGGGACTAGCACAGATACGCAGTATTTT. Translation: CASSAGLAGGTSTDTQYF.

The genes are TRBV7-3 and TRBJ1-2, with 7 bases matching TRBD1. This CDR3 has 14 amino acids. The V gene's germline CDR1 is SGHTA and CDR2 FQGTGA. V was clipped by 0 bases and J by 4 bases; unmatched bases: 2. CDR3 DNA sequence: TGTGCCAGCAGCTTAACGGGACAGTCCTATGGCTACACCTTC. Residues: CASSLTGQSYGYTF.

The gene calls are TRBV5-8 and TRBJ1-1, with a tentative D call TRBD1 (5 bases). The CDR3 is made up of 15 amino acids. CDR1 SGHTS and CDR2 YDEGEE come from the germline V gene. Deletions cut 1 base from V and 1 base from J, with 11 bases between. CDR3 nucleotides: TGTGCCAGCAGCTTGACAGGCGGATGGAACACTGAAGCTTTCTTT. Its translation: CASSLTGGWNTEAFF. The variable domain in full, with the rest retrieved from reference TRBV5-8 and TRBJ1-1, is EAGVTQSPTHLIKTRGQQATLRCSPISGHTSVYWYQQALGLGLQFLLWYDEGEERNRGNFPPRFSGRQFPNYSSELNVNALELEDSALYLCASSLTGGWNTEAFFGQGTRLTVV.

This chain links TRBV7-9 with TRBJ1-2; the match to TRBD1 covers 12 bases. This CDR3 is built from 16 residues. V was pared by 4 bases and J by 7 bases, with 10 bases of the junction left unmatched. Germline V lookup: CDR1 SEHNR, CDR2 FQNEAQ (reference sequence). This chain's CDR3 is CASSYFPGQGAAGYTF. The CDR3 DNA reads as TGTGCCAGCAGCTACTTCCCGGGACAGGGGGCAGCTGGCTACACCTTC. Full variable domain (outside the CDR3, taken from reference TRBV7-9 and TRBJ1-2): DTGVSQNPRHKITKRGQNVTFRCDPISEHNRLYWYRQTLGQGPEFLTYFQNEAQLEKSRLLSDRFSAERPKGSFSTLEIQRTEQGDSAMYLCASSYFPGQGAAGYTFGSGTRLTVV.

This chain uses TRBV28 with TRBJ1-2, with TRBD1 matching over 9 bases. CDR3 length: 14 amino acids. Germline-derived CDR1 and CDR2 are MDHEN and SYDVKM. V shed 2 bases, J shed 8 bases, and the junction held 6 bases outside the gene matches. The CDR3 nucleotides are TGTGCCAGCAGTTTACAGGGACAGGGTTGGGGCTACACCTTC. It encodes CASSLQGQGWGYTF.

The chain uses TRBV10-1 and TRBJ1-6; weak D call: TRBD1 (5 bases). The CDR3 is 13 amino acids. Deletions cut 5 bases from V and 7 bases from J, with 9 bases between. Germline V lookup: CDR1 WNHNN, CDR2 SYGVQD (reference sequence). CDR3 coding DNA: TGCGCCAGCAGTTACAGGCGGAATTCACCCCTCCACTTT. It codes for CASSYRRNSPLHF.

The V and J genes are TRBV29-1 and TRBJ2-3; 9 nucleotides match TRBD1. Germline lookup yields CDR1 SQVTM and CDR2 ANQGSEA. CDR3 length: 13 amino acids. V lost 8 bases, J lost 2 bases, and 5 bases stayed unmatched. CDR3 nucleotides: TGCAGCACGGACAGGGGCCACACAGATACGCAGTATTTT. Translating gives CSTDRGHTDTQYF.

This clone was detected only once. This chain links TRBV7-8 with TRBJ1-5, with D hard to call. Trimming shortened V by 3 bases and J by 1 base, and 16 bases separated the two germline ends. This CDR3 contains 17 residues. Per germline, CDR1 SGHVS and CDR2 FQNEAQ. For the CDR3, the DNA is TGTGCCAGCAGCTTGACCCGCGGGGTAATCAGCAATCAGCCCCAGCATTTT. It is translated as CASSLTRGVISNQPQHF. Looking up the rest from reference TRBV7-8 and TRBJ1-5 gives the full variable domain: GAGVSQSPRYKVAKRGQDVALRCDPISGHVSLFWYQQALGQGPEFLTYFQNEAQLDKSGLPSDRFFAERPEGSVSTLKIQRTQQEDSAVYLCASSLTRGVISNQPQHFGDGTRLSIL.

CDR3 in amino acids: CASSQAPEGRDTQYF. CDR3 coding DNA: TGCGCCAGCAGCCAAGCTCCGGAGGGGAGGGATACGCAGTATTTT. The chain combines TRBV4-1 with TRBJ2-3; TRBD2 is a possible D gene (6 bases). The V gene's germline CDR1 is MGHRA and CDR2 YSYEKL. The V gene lost 1 base and the J gene lost 6 bases, with 14 bases spanning the gap. This CDR3 comprises 15 residues.

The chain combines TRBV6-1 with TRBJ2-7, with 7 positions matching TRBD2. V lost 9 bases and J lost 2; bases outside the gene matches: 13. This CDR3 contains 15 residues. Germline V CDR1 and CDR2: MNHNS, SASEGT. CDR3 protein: CARGGRRQSPYEQYF. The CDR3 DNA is TGTGCCAGGGGGGGGAGGCGACAATCACCCTACGAGCAGTACTTC.

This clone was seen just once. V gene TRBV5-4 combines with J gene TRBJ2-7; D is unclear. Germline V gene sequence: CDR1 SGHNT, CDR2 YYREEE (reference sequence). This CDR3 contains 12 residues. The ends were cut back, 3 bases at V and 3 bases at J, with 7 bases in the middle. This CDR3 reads CASSSRGYEQYF. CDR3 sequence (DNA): TGTGCCAGCAGCTCCCGAGGCTACGAGCAGTACTTC.

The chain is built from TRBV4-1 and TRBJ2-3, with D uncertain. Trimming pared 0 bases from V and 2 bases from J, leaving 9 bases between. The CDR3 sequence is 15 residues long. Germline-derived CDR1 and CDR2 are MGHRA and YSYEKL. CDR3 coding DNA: TGCGCCAGCAGCCAAGATTTGGCCACCACAGATACGCAGTATTTT. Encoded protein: CASSQDLATTDTQYF.

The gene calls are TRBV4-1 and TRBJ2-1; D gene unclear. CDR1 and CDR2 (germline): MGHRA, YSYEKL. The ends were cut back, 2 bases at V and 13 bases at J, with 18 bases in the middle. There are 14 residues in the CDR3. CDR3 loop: CASSQPVNPNPQFF. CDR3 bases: TGCGCCAGCAGCCAACCGGTCAACCCAAATCCCCAGTTCTTC.

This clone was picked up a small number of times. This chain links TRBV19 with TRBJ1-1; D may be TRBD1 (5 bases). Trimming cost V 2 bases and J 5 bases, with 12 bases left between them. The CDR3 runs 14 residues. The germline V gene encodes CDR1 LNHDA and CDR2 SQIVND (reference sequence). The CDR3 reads CASSILQGGTEAFF. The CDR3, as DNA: TGTGCCAGTAGTATACTCCAGGGAGGGACTGAAGCTTTCTTT. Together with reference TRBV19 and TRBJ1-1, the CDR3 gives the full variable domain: DGGITQSPKYLFRKEGQNVTLSCEQNLNHDAMYWYRQDPGQGLRLIYYSQIVNDFQKGDIAEGYSVSREKKESFPLTVTSAQKNPTAFYLCASSILQGGTEAFFGQGTRLTVV.

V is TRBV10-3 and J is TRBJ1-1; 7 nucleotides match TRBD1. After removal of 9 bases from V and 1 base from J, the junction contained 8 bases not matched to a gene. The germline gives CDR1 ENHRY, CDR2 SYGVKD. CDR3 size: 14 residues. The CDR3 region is CAIRIGTANTEAFF. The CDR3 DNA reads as TGTGCCATACGGATTGGGACAGCGAACACTGAAGCTTTCTTT.

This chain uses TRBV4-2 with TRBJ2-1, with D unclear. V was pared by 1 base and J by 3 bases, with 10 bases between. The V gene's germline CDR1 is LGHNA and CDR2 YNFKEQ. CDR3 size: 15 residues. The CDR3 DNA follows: TGTGCCAGCAGCCAAGTGGACGGATTCTACAATGAGCAGTTCTTC. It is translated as CASSQVDGFYNEQFF.

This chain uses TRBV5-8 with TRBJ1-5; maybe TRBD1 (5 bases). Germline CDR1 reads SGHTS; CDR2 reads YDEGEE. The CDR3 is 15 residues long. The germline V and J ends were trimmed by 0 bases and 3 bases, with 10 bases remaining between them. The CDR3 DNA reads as TGTGCCAGCAGCTTGGGGGGGGACTTCAATCAGCCCCAGCATTTT. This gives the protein CASSLGGDFNQPQHF. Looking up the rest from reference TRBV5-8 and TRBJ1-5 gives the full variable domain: EAGVTQSPTHLIKTRGQQATLRCSPISGHTSVYWYQQALGLGLQFLLWYDEGEERNRGNFPPRFSGRQFPNYSSELNVNALELEDSALYLCASSLGGDFNQPQHFGDGTRLSIL.

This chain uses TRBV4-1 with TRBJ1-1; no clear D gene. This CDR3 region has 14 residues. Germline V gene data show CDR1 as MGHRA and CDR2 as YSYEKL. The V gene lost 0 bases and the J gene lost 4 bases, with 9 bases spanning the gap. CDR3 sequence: CASSQDTAGTEAFF. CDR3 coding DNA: TGCGCCAGCAGCCAAGATACCGCCGGCACTGAAGCTTTCTTT.

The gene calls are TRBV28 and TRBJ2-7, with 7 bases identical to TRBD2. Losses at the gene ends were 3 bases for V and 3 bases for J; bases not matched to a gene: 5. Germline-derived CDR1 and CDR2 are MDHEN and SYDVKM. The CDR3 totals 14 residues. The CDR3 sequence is CASSFGGVGYEQYF. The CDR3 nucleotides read TGTGCCAGCAGTTTTGGGGGGGTTGGCTACGAGCAGTACTTC.

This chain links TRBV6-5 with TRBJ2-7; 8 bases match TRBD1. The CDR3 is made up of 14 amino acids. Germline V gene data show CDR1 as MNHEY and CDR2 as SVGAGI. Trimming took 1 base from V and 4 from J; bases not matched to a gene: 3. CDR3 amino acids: CASSYYQGAYEQYF. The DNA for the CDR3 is TGTGCCAGCAGTTACTATCAGGGGGCTTACGAGCAGTACTTC.

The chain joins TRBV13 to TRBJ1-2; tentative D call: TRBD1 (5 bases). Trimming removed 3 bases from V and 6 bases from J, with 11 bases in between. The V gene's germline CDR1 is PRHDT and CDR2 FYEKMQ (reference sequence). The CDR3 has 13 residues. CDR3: CASSFGQGHGYTF. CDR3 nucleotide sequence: TGTGCCAGCAGCTTTGGGCAGGGTCATGGCTACACCTTC.

CDR3 coding DNA: TGTGCCATCAGCGACCGGACAGGGGGCGGTTTTGCGCAGTACTTC. Translating gives CAISDRTGGGFAQYF. The chain employs TRBV10-3 and TRBJ2-7; 11 nucleotides align to TRBD1. There are 15 residues in the CDR3. CDR1 is ENHRY and CDR2 is SYGVKD in the germline V gene. Trimming cost V 6 bases and J 9 bases; bases outside gene matches: 13.

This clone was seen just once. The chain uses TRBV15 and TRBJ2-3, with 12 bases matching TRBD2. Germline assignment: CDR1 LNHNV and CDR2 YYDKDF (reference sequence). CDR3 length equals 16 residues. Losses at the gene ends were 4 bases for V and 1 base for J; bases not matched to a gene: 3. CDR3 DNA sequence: TGTGCCACCAGCACCCGACTAGCGGGGGGCACAGATACGCAGTATTTT. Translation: CATSTRLAGGTDTQYF. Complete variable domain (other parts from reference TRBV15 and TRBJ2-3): DAMVIQNPRYQVTQFGKPVTLSCSQTLNHNVMYWYQQKSSQAPKLLFHYYDKDFNNEADTPDNFQSRRPNTSFCFLDIRSPGLGDTAMYLCATSTRLAGGTDTQYFGPGTRLTVL.

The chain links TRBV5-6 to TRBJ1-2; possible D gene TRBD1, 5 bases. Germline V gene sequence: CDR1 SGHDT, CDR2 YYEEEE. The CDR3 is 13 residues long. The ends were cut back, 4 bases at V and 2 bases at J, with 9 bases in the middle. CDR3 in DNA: TGTGCCAGCAGCCCGGGACTCAACTATGGCTACACCTTC. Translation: CASSPGLNYGYTF. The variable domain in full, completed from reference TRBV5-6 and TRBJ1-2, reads DAGVTQSPTHLIKTRGQQVTLRCSPKSGHDTVSWYQQALGQGPQFIFQYYEEEERQRGNFPDRFSGHQFPNYSSELNVNALLLGDSALYLCASSPGLNYGYTFGSGTRLTVV.